This entry lists 10 T cell receptor beta chains sequenced from one sample in a study of Graves' ophthalmopathy and Graves' hyperthyroidism. RNA transcripts yielded amplified TCR beta CDR3 regions. After a first-round RT-PCR with HTBI primers, a second-round multiplex PCR was run. TCRdb reprocessed the multiplex PCR reads with MiXCR, giving one entry per CDR3 protein. The sample lists 500,000 to 700,000 distinct CDR3 sequences, roughly 40% occurring once. What was sequenced was peripheral blood or thyroid tissue (not recorded which). The source is an adult man with Graves' hyperthyroidism.

The rearrangement joins TRBV15 to TRBJ1-1; maybe TRBD1 (5 bases). The CDR3 sequence is 13 residues long. V was clipped by 8 bases and J by 1 base, with 11 bases between them. Looked up from germline, CDR1 is LNHNV and CDR2 is YYDKDF (reference sequence). The CDR3 region has the DNA TGTGCCACCTCCCAAGGGACGAACACTGAAGCTTTCTTT. Protein product: CATSQGTNTEAFF.

In this sample, this clonotype turned up many times. The chain combines TRBV10-3 with TRBJ2-5, with TRBD2 identical over 9 bases. The CDR3 consists of 15 residues. In germline, CDR1 is ENHRY, CDR2 SYGVKD. V shed 3 bases, J shed 2 bases, and the junction held 4 bases outside the gene matches. CDR3: CAISDASGRQETQYF. The CDR3 DNA follows: TGTGCCATCAGTGATGCCAGCGGGAGGCAAGAGACCCAGTACTTC.

This rearrangement joins TRBV13 to TRBJ1-5, with TRBD1 matching 7 bases. V dropped 5 bases and J dropped 4; count of bases not matched to a gene: 5. CDR1 and CDR2 from the germline V gene are PRHDT and FYEKMQ (reference sequence). This CDR3 is built from 14 residues. CDR3 amino acids: CASSRAGGNQPQHF. The CDR3 DNA reads as TGTGCCAGCAGCCGGGCAGGGGGTAATCAGCCCCAGCATTTT.

Ten or more counts support this clonotype. This chain's CDR3 is CASSERVETQYF. In nucleotides, the CDR3 is TGCGCCAGCAGTGAGAGGGTTGAGACCCAGTACTTC. This chain links TRBV10-2 with TRBJ2-5, with D hard to call. This CDR3 contains 12 residues. Germline V gene sequence: CDR1 WSHSY, CDR2 SAAADI. V was clipped by 2 bases and J by 5 bases, with 6 bases between them.

This clonotype is a singleton in its sample. Its ends do not fully match the called genes, so a read error is possible. This chain uses TRBV7-9 with TRBJ1-6, with a weak D call TRBD1 (5 bases). The germline gives CDR1 SEHNR, CDR2 FQNEAQ (reference sequence). This CDR3 comprises 11 residues. The CDR3 bases are TGTGCCAGCAGCTTAAAAGGAGGGGCCAACTTT. This translates into CASSLKGGANF.

Of note for this clonotype: An end of the junction differs from the germline gene, which may be a read error. This sequence joins TRBV7-8 and TRBJ1-2; TRBD1 agrees at 8 bases. This CDR3 is 14 amino acids long. The germline gives CDR1 SGHVS, CDR2 FQNEAQ. The CDR3 DNA reads TGTGCCAGCAGATTATCGACAGGGGCTCTATCGTTGGACTTC. Protein product: CASRLSTGALSLDF. The full variable domain, its missing parts supplied by reference TRBV7-8 and TRBJ1-2, is GAGVSQSPRYKVAKRGQDVALRCDPISGHVSLFWYQQALGQGPEFLTYFQNEAQLDKSGLPSDRFFAERPEGSVSTLKIQRTQQEDSAVYLCASRLSTGALSLDFGSGTRLTVV.

This clonotype has more than one count but fewer than ten. This CDR3 reads CAWRMERTGPFF. The CDR3 nucleotides read TGTGCCTGGAGAATGGAGCGGACAGGTCCTTTCTTT. The gene calls are TRBV30 and TRBJ1-1; 7 positions agree with TRBD1. This CDR3 comprises 12 residues. With V trimmed by 3 bases and J by 12 bases, 10 bases remained unmatched. CDR1 and CDR2 (germline): GTSNPN, SVGIG (reference sequence).

There are a few counts of this clonotype. The J gene is TRBJ1-1, the V gene TRBV6-2 or TRBV6-3; D remains unclear. Trimming pared 6 bases from V and 4 bases from J, leaving 9 bases between. The CDR3 has 12 amino acids. Germline lookup yields CDR1 MNHEY and CDR2 SVGEGT. The CDR3 DNA reads TGTGCCAGCAGAAATCCAGTCACTGAAGCTTTCTTT. Translating gives CASRNPVTEAFF.

This clonotype was picked up many times. The chain is built from TRBV12-3 or TRBV12-4 and TRBJ1-5; 11 bases are shared with TRBD1. Trimming at V came to 6 bases and at J to 6 bases, leaving 7 bases not matched to a gene. The CDR3 loop spans 15 amino acids. CDR3 bases: TGTGCCAGCAGCCTGGGGACAGGGGGTATTCAGCCCCAGCATTTT. Translated, it gives CASSLGTGGIQPQHF.

This clonotype was counted ten times or more. The chain uses TRBV6-5 and TRBJ1-1; D is undetermined. V was cut by 2 bases and J by 1 base, with 14 bases left in between. Germline CDR1 reads MNHEY; CDR2 reads SVGAGI. The CDR3 length is 16 residues. This CDR3 reads CASSYTRREGNTEAFF. CDR3 bases: TGTGCCAGCAGTTACACTCGACGCGAGGGGAACACTGAAGCTTTCTTT.